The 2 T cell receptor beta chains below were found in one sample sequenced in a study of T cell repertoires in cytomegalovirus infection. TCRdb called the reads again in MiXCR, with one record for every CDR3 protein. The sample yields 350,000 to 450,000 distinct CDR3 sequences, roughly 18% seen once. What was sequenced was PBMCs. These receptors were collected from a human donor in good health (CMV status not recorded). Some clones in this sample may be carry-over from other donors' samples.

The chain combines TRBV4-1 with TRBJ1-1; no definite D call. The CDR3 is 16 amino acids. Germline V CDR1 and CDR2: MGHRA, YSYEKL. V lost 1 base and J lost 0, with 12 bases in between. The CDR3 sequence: CASSQVAGTMNTEAFF. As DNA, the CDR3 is TGCGCCAGCAGCCAAGTTGCAGGTACTATGAACACTGAAGCTTTCTTT.

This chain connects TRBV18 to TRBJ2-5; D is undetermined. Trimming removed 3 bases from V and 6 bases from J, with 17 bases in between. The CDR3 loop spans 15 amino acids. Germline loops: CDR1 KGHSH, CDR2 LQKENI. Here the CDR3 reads CASSPQRVNVQTQYF. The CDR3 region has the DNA TGTGCCAGCTCACCCCAACGGGTCAACGTCCAGACCCAGTACTTC.